This T cell receptor (beta chain) was obtained from a study of blood T cell repertoires in COVID-19. Study summary: COVID-19 samples, acute and convalescent, were from the United States, Italy and Spain. PBMCs, B-cell-depleted T cells, or T cells provided the cDNA or gDNA that made up the material.

This clone occurred a few times. Germline-derived CDR1 and CDR2 are LNHNV and YYDKDF (reference sequence). The CDR3 extends over 16 amino acids. Trimming pared 0 bases from V and 3 bases from J, leaving 12 bases between. Authors' analysis steps: Reference gene primers were amplified, and this amplification served to estimate nucleated cell counts. Sequenced by immunoSEQ multiplex PCR; TCRdb stores in-frame clones only, minus some. The DNA gave D and trimming, while V, J and clone size come from that table. The sample consists of more than 150,000 clones, roughly 84% of them appearing once. The sequencing sample was made of peripheral blood. This clonotype originated in a man in his fifties or sixties with active or convalescent COVID-19. The chain combines TRBV15 with TRBJ1-5, with D uncertain. As DNA, the CDR3 is TGTGCCACCAGCAGAGATGTCCAGGCATCCAATCAGCCCCAGCATTTT. The encoded protein is CATSRDVQASNQPQHF.